This TCR beta chain appears in the sequencing data of a study of ipilimumab plus nivolumab after autologous stem cell transplantation. Here immunoSEQ multiplex PCR was the method, and the copy in TCRdb shows in-frame clones only, minus some. Of over 10,000 clones in the sample, about 77% were seen once. V was clipped by 5 bases and J by 2 bases, with 16 bases between them. CDR1 and CDR2 (germline): SGHVS, FQNEAQ. This CDR3 comprises 15 residues. The sample consisted of PBMCs, taken in a trial of ipilimumab plus nivolumab as post-transplant consolidation. This receptor was taken from a male donor with multiple myeloma. V usage is TRBV7-8 and J usage is TRBJ2-7, with D perhaps TRBD1 or TRBD2 (5 bases each). The CDR3 protein is CASSDMGTGPYEQYF. CDR3 bases: TGTGCCAGCAGCGACATGGGGACGGGCCCCTACGAGCAGTACTTC.